Each of the 8 T cell receptor beta chains below was sequenced from the same sample in a study of T cell responses to AZD1222 COVID-19 vaccine. Produced via immunoSEQ multiplex PCR; TCRdb's table is partial and in-frame only. The repertoire holds 130,000 to 150,000 clones, around 90% seen once, with about 1.8% in the top ten. Sample: peripheral blood, taken 28 days after the second AZD1222 dose. The receptors were gathered from an adult who received the AZD1222 COVID-19 vaccine.

V is TRBV7-3 and J is TRBJ2-3; D gene unclear. Germline V gene data show CDR1 as SGHTA and CDR2 as FQGTGA. The CDR3 contains 15 residues. Between the trimmed V and J ends, which lost 1 base and 5 bases, there was a span of 13 bases. The CDR3 DNA reads as TGTGCCAGCAGCTTAAATCGAGGCAGTGAAGATACGCAGTATTTT. It translates to CASSLNRGSEDTQYF.

In nucleotides, the CDR3 is TGTGCCAGTATCGGCAGGGGGAGATCGCCCCAGCATTTT. Protein sequence: CASIGRGRSPQHF. The chain combines TRBV19 with TRBJ1-5; 7 nucleotides line up with TRBD1. Trimming cost V 7 bases and J 9 bases; bases outside gene matches: 9. Germline V gene sequence: CDR1 LNHDA, CDR2 SQIVND (reference sequence). The CDR3 extends over 13 amino acids. Drawing the rest from reference TRBV19 and TRBJ1-5, the complete variable domain is DGGITQSPKYLFRKEGQNVTLSCEQNLNHDAMYWYRQDPGQGLRLIYYSQIVNDFQKGDIAEGYSVSREKKESFPLTVTSAQKNPTAFYLCASIGRGRSPQHFGDGTRLSIL.

This chain links TRBV12-3 or TRBV12-4 with TRBJ1-1; D call uncertain. V lost 3 bases, J lost 3 bases, and 8 bases lay in between. There are 13 residues in the CDR3. CDR3 protein: CASSFRPHTEAFF. CDR3 bases: TGTGCCAGCAGTTTTAGGCCCCACACTGAAGCTTTCTTT.

Of note for this clone: A much larger clone differs from this one at a single base, so this may be a read error. The same CDR3 can be traced to other DNA sequences in this sample. The rearrangement links TRBV6-1 to TRBJ2-7; D ambiguous. The germline CDR1 and CDR2 sequences are MNHNS and SASEGT. CDR3 length equals 12 residues. For the CDR3, the DNA is TGTGCCAGCAGTGACAGCTCCTACGAGCAATACTTC. Its translation: CASSDSSYEQYF.

CDR3 in DNA: TGTGCCAGCAGCTTAGACGAGCTCCCGAGAGGCTACACCTTC. Protein sequence: CASSLDELPRGYTF. The chain uses TRBV7-8 and TRBJ1-2, with D unclear. Deletions cut 1 base from V and 8 bases from J, with 14 bases between. Germline CDR1 reads SGHVS; CDR2 reads FQNEAQ. CDR3 length: 14 amino acids.

The chain has TRBV5-4 and TRBJ2-3; 7 positions match TRBD1. V lost 3 bases, J lost 6 bases, and 7 bases stayed unmatched. There are 14 residues in the CDR3. Per germline, CDR1 SGHNT and CDR2 YYREEE (reference sequence). The chain's CDR3 is CASSSGQQVDTQYF. Written as DNA, the CDR3 is TGTGCCAGCAGCTCGGGACAGCAAGTTGATACGCAGTATTTT.

The gene calls are TRBV6-4 and TRBJ1-1; no firm D call. CDR3 length equals 13 residues. The germline V gene encodes CDR1 MRHNA and CDR2 SNTAGT. Trimming took off 5 bases at V and 6 bases at J, with 13 bases between the two ends. CDR3 protein: CASSRDISSEAFF. In DNA form, the CDR3 reads TGTGCCAGCAGTCGAGACATCTCCTCTGAAGCTTTCTTT.

The V and J genes are TRBV7-3 and TRBJ1-3, with TRBD1 identical over 7 bases. J was trimmed by 7 bases and V by 1 base; bases with no gene match: 4. CDR3 size: 14 residues. Germline CDR1 and CDR2: SGHTA and FQGTGA. The DNA of the CDR3 is TGTGCCAGCAGCTTAAATTCAGGGGGTAACACCATATATTTT. This codes for CASSLNSGGNTIYF. The full variable domain, its missing parts supplied by reference TRBV7-3 and TRBJ1-3, is GAGVSQTPSNKVTEKGKYVELRCDPISGHTALYWYRQSLGQGPEFLIYFQGTGAADDSGLPNDRFFAVRPEGSVSTLKIQRTERGDSAVYLCASSLNSGGNTIYFGEGSWLTVV.